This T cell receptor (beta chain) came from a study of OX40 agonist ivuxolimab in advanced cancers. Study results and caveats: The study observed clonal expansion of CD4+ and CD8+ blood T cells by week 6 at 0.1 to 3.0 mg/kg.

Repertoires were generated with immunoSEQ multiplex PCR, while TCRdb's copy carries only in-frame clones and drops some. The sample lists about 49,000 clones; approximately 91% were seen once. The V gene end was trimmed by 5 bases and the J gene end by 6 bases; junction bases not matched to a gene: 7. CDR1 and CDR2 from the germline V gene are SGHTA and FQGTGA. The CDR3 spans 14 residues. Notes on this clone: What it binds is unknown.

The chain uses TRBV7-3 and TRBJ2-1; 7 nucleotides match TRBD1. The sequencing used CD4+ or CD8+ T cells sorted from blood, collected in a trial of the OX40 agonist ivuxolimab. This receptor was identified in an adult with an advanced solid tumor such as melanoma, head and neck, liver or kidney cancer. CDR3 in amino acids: CASSLNRDSNEQFF. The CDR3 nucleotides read TGTGCCAGCAGCCTCAACCGGGACAGCAATGAGCAGTTCTTC.